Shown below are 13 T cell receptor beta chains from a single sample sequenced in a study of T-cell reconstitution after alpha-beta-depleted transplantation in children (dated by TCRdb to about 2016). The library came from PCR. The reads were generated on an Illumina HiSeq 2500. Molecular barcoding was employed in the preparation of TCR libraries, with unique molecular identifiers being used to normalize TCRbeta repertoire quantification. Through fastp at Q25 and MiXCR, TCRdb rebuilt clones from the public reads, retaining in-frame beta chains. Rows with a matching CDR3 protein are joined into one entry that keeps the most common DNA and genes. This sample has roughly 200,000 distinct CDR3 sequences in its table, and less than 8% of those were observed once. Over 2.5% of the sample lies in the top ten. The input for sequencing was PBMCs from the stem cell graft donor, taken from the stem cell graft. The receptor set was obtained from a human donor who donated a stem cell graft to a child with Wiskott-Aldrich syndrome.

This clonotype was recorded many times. The CDR3, as DNA: TGCGCCAGCCGAGAGGGAGAAAATTCACCCCTCCACTTT. Encoded protein: CASREGENSPLHF. The chain employs TRBV5-1 and TRBJ1-6; no clear D. Trimming cost V 7 bases and J 7 bases, with 12 bases left between them. From germline, CDR1 is SGHRS and CDR2 YFSETQ. The CDR3 runs 13 residues.

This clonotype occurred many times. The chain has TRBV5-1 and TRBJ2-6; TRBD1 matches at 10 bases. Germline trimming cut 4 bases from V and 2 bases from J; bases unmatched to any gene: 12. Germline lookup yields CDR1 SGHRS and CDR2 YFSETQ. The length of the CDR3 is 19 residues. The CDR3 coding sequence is TGCGCCAGCAGCGGGACCGCGACAGGGGGCAAAACTGGGGCCAACGTCCTGACTTTC. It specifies CASSGTATGGKTGANVLTF.

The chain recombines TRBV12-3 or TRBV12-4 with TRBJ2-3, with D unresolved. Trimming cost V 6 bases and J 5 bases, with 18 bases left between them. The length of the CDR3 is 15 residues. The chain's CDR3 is CASRPVRPGRDTQYF. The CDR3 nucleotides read TGTGCCAGCAGGCCCGTGAGGCCTGGGCGAGATACGCAGTATTTT.

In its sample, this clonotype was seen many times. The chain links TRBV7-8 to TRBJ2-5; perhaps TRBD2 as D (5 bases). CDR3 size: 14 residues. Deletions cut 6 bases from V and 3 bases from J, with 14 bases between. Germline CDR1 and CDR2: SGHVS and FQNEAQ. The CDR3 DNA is TGTGCCAGCAGGACTACTAGTTGGGAAGAGACCCAGTACTTC. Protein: CASRTTSWEETQYF.

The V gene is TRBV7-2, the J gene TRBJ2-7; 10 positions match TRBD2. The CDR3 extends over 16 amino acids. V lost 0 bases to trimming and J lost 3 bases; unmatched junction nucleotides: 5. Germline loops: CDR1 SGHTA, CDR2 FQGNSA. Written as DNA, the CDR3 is TGTGCCAGCAGCTTAGCGCTAGCGGGGGCTAACTACGAGCAGTACTTC. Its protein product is CASSLALAGANYEQYF.

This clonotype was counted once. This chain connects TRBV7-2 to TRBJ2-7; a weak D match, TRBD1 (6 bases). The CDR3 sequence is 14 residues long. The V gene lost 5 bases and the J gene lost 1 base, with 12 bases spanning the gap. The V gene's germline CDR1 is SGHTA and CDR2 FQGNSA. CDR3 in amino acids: CASSPDRLSYEQYF. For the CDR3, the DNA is TGTGCCAGCAGCCCAGACAGGCTATCCTACGAGCAGTACTTC.

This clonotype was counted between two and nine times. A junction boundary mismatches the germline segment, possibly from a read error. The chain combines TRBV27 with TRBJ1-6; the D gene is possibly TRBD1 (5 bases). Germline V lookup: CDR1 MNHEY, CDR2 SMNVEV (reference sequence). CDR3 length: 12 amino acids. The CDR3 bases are TGTGCCAGCAAAGGGGTCGGGTCACCCCCCCACTTT. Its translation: CASKGVGSPPHF.

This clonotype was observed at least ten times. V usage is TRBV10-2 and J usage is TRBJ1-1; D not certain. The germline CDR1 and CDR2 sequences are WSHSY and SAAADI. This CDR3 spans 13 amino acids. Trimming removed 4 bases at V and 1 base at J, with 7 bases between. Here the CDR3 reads CASSAWGNTEAFF. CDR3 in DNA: TGCGCCAGCAGTGCCTGGGGGAACACTGAAGCTTTCTTT.

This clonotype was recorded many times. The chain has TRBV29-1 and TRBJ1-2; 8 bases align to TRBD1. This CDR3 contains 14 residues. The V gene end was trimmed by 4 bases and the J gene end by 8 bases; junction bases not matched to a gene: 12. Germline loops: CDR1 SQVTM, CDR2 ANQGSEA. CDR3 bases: TGCAGCGTTGGCCTAGGGACAGGCGGAGGAGGCTACACCTTC. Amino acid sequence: CSVGLGTGGGGYTF.

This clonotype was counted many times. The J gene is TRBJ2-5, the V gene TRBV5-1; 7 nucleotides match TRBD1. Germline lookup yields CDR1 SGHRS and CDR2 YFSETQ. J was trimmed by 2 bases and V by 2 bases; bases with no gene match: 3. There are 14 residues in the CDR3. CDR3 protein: CASSFGTAQETQYF. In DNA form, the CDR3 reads TGCGCCAGCAGCTTTGGGACAGCACAAGAGACCCAGTACTTC.

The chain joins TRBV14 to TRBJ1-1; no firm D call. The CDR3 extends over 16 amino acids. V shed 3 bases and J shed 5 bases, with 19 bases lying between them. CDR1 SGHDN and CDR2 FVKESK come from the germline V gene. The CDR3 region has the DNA TGTGCCAGCAGCCACGTAGGGCAGGCCCAAATGACTGAAGCTTTCTTT. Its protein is CASSHVGQAQMTEAFF.

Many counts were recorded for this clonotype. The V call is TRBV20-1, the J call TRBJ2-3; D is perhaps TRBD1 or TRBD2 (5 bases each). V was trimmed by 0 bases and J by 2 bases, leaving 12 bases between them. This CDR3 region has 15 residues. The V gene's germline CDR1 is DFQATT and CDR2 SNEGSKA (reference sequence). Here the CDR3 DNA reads TGCAGTGCTAGAGAAGGTGGGGACGCCACAGATACGCAGTATTTT. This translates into CSAREGGDATDTQYF.

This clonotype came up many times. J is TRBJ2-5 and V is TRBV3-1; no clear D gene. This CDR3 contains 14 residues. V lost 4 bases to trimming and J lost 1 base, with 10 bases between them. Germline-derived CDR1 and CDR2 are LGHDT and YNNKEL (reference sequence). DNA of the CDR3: TGTGCCAGCAGCCTAAAAGGAGCCCAAGAGACCCAGTACTTC. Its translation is CASSLKGAQETQYF.